The 5 T cell receptor beta chains given below trace back to one sample, sequenced in a study of blood T cell repertoires in COVID-19. Some clones are missing from TCRdb's copy, which holds only in-frame ones; the method was immunoSEQ multiplex PCR. The profile covers about 200,000 clones, with 79% appearing a single time and 5.5% to 7% taken by the ten largest. Material: peripheral blood. The origin of the receptors is a woman aged 40 to 55 with COVID-19, enrolled during active disease.

The J gene is TRBJ1-5, the V gene TRBV2, with TRBD1 identical over 10 bases. The length of the CDR3 is 13 residues. The V gene's germline CDR1 is SNHLY and CDR2 FYNNEI. With 8 bases clipped from V and 5 bases from J, the junction kept 3 bases outside the gene matches. The CDR3 nucleotides are TGTGCCAGCCTCGGACAGGGGGATCAGCCCCAGCATTTT. This codes for CASLGQGDQPQHF.

The rearrangement links TRBV9 to TRBJ2-4; TRBD1 might be the D (6 bases). The length of the CDR3 is 15 residues. V was pared by 2 bases and J by 1 base, with 10 bases between. Germline CDR1 and CDR2: SGDLS and YYNGEE. The chain's CDR3 is CASSVAQGAKNIQYF. The CDR3 DNA sequence: TGTGCCAGCAGCGTCGCACAGGGTGCCAAAAACATTCAGTACTTC. Using reference TRBV9 and TRBJ2-4 for the parts outside the CDR3, the full variable domain is DSGVTQTPKHLITATGQRVTLRCSPRSGDLSVYWYQQSLDQGLQFLIQYYNGEERAKGNILERFSAQQFPDLHSELNLSSLELGDSALYFCASSVAQGAKNIQYFGAGTRLSVL.

This chain links TRBV19 with TRBJ1-1; 7 positions match TRBD1. V dropped 7 bases and J dropped 9; count of bases not matched to a gene: 5. Germline V gives CDR1 LNHDA, CDR2 SQIVND (reference sequence). There are 11 residues in the CDR3. CDR3 bases: TGTGCCAGTAACCGGGACAGCCAAGCTTTCTTT. Amino acid sequence: CASNRDSQAFF.

This rearrangement joins TRBV7-9 to TRBJ2-3; no definite D call. CDR1 and CDR2 (germline): SEHNR, FQNEAQ (reference sequence). V was trimmed by 7 bases and J by 4 bases, leaving 9 bases between them. The length of the CDR3 is 12 residues. The CDR3 DNA reads TGTGCCAGCACCCCGGAGTCAGATACGCAGTATTTT. The encoded protein is CASTPESDTQYF.

This clone came up once. CDR3 DNA sequence: TGTGCCAGCAGTTACTCCGGGACAGGGACCTACGAGCAGTACTTC. Amino acid sequence: CASSYSGTGTYEQYF. J is TRBJ2-7 and V is TRBV6-5; 9 nucleotides agree with TRBD1. The ends lost 0 bases at V and 2 bases at J; junction bases unmatched: 2. This CDR3 contains 15 residues. CDR1 is MNHEY and CDR2 is SVGAGI in the germline V gene.